This T cell receptor beta chain stems from a study of STAT5B mutations in CD4+ large granular lymphocyte leukemia. In the case of this clone: Its antigen is as yet unknown.

Germline assignment: CDR1 LNHDA and CDR2 SQIVND (reference sequence). The V gene lost 3 bases and the J gene lost 0 bases, with 12 bases spanning the gap. This CDR3 is built from 16 residues. The study's findings and limits: Approximately 25% of private leukemic clonotypes occurred rarely in other patients' non-leukemic repertoires.

Controls came from buffy coats of healthy blood donors. Assay: immunoSEQ multiplex PCR; the TCRdb copy retains only in-frame clones and omits some. Seen here are 25,000 to 35,000 clones, roughly 74% observed once, and the top ten hold approximately 0.29%. The sample comprised CD4+ T cells from blood buffy coats. The chain is built from TRBV19 and TRBJ1-3; D uncertain. This TCR was sampled from a human donor in good health. The CDR3 DNA is TGTGCCAGTAGTATGGCGAGGACGAACTCTGGAAACACCATATATTTT. Amino acids: CASSMARTNSGNTIYF.